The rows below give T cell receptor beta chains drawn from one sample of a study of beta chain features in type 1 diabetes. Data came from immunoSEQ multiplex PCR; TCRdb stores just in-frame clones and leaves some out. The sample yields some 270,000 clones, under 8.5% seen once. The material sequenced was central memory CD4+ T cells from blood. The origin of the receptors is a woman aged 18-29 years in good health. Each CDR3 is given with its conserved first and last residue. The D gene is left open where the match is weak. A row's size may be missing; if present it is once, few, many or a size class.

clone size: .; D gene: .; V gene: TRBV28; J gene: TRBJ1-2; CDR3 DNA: TGTGCCAGCAGTTGGGGGGACGGCTATGGCTACACCTTC; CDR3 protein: CASSWGDGYGYTF
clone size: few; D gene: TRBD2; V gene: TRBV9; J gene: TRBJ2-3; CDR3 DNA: TGTGCCAGCAGCGTCGGACGGGGGGGCCCAGATACGCAGTATTTT; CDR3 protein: CASSVGRGGPDTQYF
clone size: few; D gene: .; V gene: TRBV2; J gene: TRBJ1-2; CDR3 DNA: TGTGCCAGCAATCGAGATACATATGGCTACACCTTC; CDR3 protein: CASNRDTYGYTF
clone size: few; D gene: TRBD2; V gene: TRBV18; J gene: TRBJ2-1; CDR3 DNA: TGTGCCAGCTCACCCGCCGGGACTAGCGGGAGCTCCTACAATGAGCAGTTCTTC; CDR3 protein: CASSPAGTSGSSYNEQFF
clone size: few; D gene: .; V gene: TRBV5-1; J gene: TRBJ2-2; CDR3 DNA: TGCGCCAGCAGACAGAGCGGGGAGCTGTTTTTT; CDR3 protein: CASRQSGELFF
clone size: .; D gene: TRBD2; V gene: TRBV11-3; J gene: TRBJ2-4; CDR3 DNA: TGTGCCAGCAGTCTGAGGGAGGGAGGAAACATTCAGTACTTC; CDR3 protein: CASSLREGGNIQYF
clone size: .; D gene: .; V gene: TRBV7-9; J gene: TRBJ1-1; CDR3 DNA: TGTGCCAGCAGCTCACAGGGTCCCGCTGAAGCTTTCTTT; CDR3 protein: CASSSQGPAEAFF
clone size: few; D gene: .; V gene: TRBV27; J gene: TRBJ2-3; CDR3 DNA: TGTGCCAGCAGTCCCACGAACCTAGCAGTAAATACGCAGTATTTT; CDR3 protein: CASSPTNLAVNTQYF
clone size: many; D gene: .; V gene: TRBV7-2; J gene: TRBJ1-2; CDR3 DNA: TGTGCCAGCAGCTTAGGACGGCAGCCGGAGGGCTACACCTTC; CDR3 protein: CASSLGRQPEGYTF
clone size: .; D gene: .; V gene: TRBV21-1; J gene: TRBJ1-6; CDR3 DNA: TGTGCCAGCAATTACGTCGGAGTAAGAGGATTTAATTCACCCCTCCACTTT; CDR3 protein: CASNYVGVRGFNSPLHF
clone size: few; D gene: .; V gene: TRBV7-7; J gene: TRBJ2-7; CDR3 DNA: TGTTCTAGCAGCGCTAACAGCGGACTTGACGAGCAGTACTTC; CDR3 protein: CSSSANSGLDEQYF
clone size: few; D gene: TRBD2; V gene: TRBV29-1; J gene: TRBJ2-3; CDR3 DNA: TGCAGCGCCCGGAGGGTAGCGGGGGGCGGCACAGATACGCAGTATTTT; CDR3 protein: CSARRVAGGGTDTQYF
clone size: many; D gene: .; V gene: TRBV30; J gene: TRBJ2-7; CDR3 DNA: TGTGCCTGGAGTGTACCAGGGGTCTACGAGCAGTACTTC; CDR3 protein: CAWSVPGVYEQYF
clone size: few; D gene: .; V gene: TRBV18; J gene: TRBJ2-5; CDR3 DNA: TGTGCCAGCTCACTTCTAGTCCAAGAGACCCAGTACTTC; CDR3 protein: CASSLLVQETQYF
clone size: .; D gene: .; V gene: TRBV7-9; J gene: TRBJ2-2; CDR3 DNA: TGTGCCAGCGGGGCGGGGTTTAACACCGGGGAGCTGTTTTTT; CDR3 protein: CASGAGFNTGELFF
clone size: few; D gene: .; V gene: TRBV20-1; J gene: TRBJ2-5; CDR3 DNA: TGCAGTGCTACACCAGCGGAGACCCAGTACTTC; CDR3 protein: CSATPAETQYF
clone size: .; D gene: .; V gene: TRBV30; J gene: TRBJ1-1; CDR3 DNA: TGTGCCTGGGGATGGGGTCGGGACACCGCCACTGAAGCTTTCTTT; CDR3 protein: CAWGWGRDTATEAFF
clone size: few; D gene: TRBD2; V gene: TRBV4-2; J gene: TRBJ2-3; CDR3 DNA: TGTGCCAGCAGCCAATGGAGCGGGGGGGGCCAAAGCACAGATACGCAGTATTTT; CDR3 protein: CASSQWSGGGQSTDTQYF
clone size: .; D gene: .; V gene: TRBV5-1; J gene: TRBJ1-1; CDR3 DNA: TGCGCCAGCAGCGGGGGAATCGGACGGAAGAACACTGAAGCTTTCTTT; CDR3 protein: CASSGGIGRKNTEAFF
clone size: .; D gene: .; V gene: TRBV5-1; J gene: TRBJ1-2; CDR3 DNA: TGCGCCAGCAGCCAGAACCCCGGGACGGTAAGGGATGGCTACACCTTC; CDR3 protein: CASSQNPGTVRDGYTF
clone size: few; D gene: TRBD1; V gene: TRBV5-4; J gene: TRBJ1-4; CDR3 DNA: TGTGCCAGCAGCTTCGGACAGGGAGCAACTAATGAAAAACTGTTTTTT; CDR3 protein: CASSFGQGATNEKLFF
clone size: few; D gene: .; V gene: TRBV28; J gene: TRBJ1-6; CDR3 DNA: TGTGCCAGCAGTGGGTCCGGTCTGGGGAATTCACCCCTCCACTTT; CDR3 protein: CASSGSGLGNSPLHF
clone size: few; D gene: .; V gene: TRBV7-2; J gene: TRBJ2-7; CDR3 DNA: TGTGCCAGCAGCCGACCCGGCGCCTACGAGCAGTACTTC; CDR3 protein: CASSRPGAYEQYF
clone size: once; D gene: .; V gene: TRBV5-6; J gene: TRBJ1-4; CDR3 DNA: TGTGCCAGCAGCTACTCTAGAGAAAAACTGTTTTTT; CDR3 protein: CASSYSREKLFF
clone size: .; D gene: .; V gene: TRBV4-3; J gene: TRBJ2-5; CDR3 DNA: TGCGCCAGCAGCCAAGATTTAGGAAAAGAGACCCAGTACTTC; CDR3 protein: CASSQDLGKETQYF
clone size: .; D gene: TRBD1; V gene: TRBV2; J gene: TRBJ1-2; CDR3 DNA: TGTGCCACAAGACAGGGATTGATTAACTATGGCTACACCTTC; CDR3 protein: CATRQGLINYGYTF